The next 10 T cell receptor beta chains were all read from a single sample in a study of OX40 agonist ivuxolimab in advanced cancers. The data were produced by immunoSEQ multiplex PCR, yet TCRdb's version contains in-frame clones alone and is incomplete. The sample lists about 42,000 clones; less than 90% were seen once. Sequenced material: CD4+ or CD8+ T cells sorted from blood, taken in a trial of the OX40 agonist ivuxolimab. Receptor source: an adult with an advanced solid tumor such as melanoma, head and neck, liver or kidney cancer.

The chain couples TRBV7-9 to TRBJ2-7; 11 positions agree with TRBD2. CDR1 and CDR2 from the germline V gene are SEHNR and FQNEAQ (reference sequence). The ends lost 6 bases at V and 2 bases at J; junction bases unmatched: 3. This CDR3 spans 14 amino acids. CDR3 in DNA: TGTGCCAGCAGTTTGACTAGCGGGACCTACGAGCAGTACTTC. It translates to CASSLTSGTYEQYF. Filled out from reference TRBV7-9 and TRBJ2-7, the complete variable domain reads DTGVSQNPRHKITKRGQNVTFRCDPISEHNRLYWYRQTLGQGPEFLTYFQNEAQLEKSRLLSDRFSAERPKGSFSTLEIQRTEQGDSAMYLCASSLTSGTYEQYFGPGTRLTVT.

The CDR3 spells CASSQTPEEQFF. The DNA of the CDR3 is TGCGCCAGCAGCCAAACCCCCGAGGAGCAGTTCTTC. This rearrangement joins TRBV4-1 to TRBJ2-1, with D uncertain. The CDR3 runs to 12 residues. CDR1 and CDR2 from the germline V gene are MGHRA and YSYEKL. V was pared by 2 bases and J by 10 bases, with 9 bases between.

Written as DNA, the CDR3 is TGTGCCAGCAGCTTGGTCCGGGGGAATCAGCCCCAGCATTTT. Translation: CASSLVRGNQPQHF. V is TRBV5-8 and J is TRBJ1-5, with D possibly TRBD1 on 5 matching bases. V lost 0 bases, J lost 4 bases, and 8 bases lay in between. Germline V gene lookup returns CDR1 SGHTS and CDR2 YDEGEE. CDR3 length: 14 amino acids.

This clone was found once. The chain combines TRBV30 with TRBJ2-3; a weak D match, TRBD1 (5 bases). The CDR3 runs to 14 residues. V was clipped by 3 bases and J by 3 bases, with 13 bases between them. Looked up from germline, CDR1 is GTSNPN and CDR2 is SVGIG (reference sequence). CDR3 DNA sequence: TGTGCCTGGAGCTGGAGCAGGGTGACAGATACGCAGTATTTT. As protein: CAWSWSRVTDTQYF.

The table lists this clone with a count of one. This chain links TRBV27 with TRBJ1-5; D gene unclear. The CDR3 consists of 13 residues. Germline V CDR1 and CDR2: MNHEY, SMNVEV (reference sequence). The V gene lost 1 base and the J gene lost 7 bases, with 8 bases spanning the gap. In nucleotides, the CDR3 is TGTGCCAGCAGTTTATTCCCGGACCAGCCCCAGCATTTT. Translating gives CASSLFPDQPQHF.

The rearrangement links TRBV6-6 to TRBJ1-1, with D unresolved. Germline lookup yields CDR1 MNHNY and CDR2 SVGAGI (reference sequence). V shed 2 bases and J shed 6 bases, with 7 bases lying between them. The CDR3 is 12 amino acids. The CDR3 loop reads CASSYSVAEAFF. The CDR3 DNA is TGTGCCAGCAGTTACAGTGTCGCTGAAGCTTTCTTT.

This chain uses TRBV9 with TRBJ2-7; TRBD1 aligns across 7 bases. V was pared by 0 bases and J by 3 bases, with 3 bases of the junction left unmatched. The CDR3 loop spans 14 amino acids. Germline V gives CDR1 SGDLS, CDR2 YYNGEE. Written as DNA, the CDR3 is TGTGCCAGCAGCGTAGGAGGGACAGACTACGAGCAGTACTTC. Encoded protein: CASSVGGTDYEQYF.

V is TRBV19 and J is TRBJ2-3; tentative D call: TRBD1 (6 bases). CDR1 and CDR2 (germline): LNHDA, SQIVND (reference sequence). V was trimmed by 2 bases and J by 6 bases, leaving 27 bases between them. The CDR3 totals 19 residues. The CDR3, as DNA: TGTGCCAGTAGTATATACGGGGACAAGGCGGGTGTGGTCAAGGATACGCAGTATTTT. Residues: CASSIYGDKAGVVKDTQYF.

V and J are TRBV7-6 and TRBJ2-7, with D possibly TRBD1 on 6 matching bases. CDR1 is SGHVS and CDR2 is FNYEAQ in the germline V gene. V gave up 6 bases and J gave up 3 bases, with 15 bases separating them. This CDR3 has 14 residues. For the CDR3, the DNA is TGTGCCAGCAGTCCCTCGACAGGAGACTACGAGCAGTACTTC. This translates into CASSPSTGDYEQYF.

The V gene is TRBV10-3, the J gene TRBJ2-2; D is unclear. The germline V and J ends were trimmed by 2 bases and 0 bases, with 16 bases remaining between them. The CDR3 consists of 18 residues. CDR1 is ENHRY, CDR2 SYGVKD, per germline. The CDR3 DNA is TGTGCCATCAGTGAGGGGTCCCGATACGAGACGAACACCGGGGAGCTGTTTTTT. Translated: CAISEGSRYETNTGELFF.